This TCR beta chain was identified in a study of naive and memory T cell subsets. In this sample, this clonotype turned up many times. The beta constant-region primer was an equimolar mix of two oligonucleotides covering TRBC1 and TRBC2. Ligated cDNA was amplified by four rounds of PCR with nested alpha and beta constant-region primers and SP2. TCRdb re-called the UMI-ligation and nested PCR reads through MiXCR, storing one row per CDR3 protein. The sample has 130,000 or so distinct CDR3 sequences; roughly 32% are singletons. Between the trimmed V and J ends, which lost 5 bases and 2 bases, there was a span of 12 bases. Germline V gene lookup returns CDR1 SQVTM and CDR2 ANQGSEA. The CDR3 runs 13 residues.

The chain joins TRBV29-1 to TRBJ1-1; possibly TRBD1 for D (6 bases). Material: central memory CD4+ T cells from blood. This TCR was recovered from a human donor in good health. Written as DNA, the CDR3 is TGCAGCGTTCTCAGGGGAGGTAACACTGAAGCTTTCTTT. This encodes CSVLRGGNTEAFF.